Shown below are 8 T cell receptor beta chains from a single sample sequenced in a study of blood T cell repertoires in COVID-19. Clones were read by immunoSEQ multiplex PCR, and TCRdb kept only the in-frame ones, dropping some. Among 150,000 or so clones, approximately 79% were seen once, and the ten largest hold 7% to 10%. Sequencing was done on a sample of peripheral blood. The receptors were gathered from a woman aged 55-75 years with COVID-19, enrolled during active disease.

The chain carries TRBV7-3 and TRBJ2-3; 9 bases match TRBD1. J was trimmed by 6 bases and V by 5 bases; bases with no gene match: 9. Germline CDR1 and CDR2: SGHTA and FQGTGA. The CDR3 is 15 amino acids. CDR3 DNA sequence: TGTGCCAGCAGCCCTACCTTAGACAGGGGGGATACGCAGTATTTT. It specifies CASSPTLDRGDTQYF.

The genes are TRBV6-2 or TRBV6-3 and TRBJ2-1; D not certain. CDR3 length: 17 residues. The V end was cut by 0 bases, the J end by 4 bases, with 16 bases between. Germline V gives CDR1 MNHEY, CDR2 SVGEGT. The CDR3 DNA reads as TGTGCCAGCAGTTACTCAGGCAGTGCGGCGCCTTACAATGAGCAGTTCTTC. Protein product: CASSYSGSAAPYNEQFF.

The chain is built from TRBV6-5 and TRBJ1-1, with 9 bases that match TRBD1. The CDR3 runs to 16 residues. With V trimmed by 1 base and J by 5 bases, 8 bases remained unmatched. CDR1 and CDR2 (germline): MNHEY, SVGAGI. The chain's CDR3 is CASSYYRTGATTEAFF. CDR3 nucleotides: TGTGCCAGCAGTTACTACCGGACAGGGGCAACAACTGAAGCTTTCTTT.

This clone was seen only once. V is TRBV2 and J is TRBJ2-7, with TRBD1 identical over 10 bases. This CDR3 spans 15 amino acids. From germline, CDR1 is SNHLY and CDR2 FYNNEI. The junction had 7 bases not matched to a gene; V was cut back by 5 bases and J by 3 bases. The CDR3 loop is CASSQDRGAFYEQYF. The CDR3 DNA is TGTGCCAGCAGTCAGGACAGGGGGGCATTCTACGAGCAGTACTTC.

J is TRBJ1-3 and V is TRBV3-1 (or the pseudogene TRBV3-2), with D unclear. The CDR3 runs 18 residues. In germline, CDR1 is LGHDT, CDR2 YNNKEL (reference sequence). The V gene lost 2 bases and the J gene lost 3 bases, with 20 bases spanning the gap. The CDR3, as DNA: TGTGCCAGCAGCCAACAGGTTCTCCCCTCTTTGGATGGAAACACCATATATTTT. It yields the protein CASSQQVLPSLDGNTIYF.

The rearrangement links TRBV7-8 to TRBJ2-1; 10 bases line up with TRBD2. With V trimmed by 5 bases and J by 3 bases, 4 bases remained unmatched. Germline V gene sequence: CDR1 SGHVS, CDR2 FQNEAQ. This CDR3 comprises 15 residues. The CDR3 loop is CASSPRTSGYNEQFF. CDR3 DNA sequence: TGTGCCAGCAGCCCCCGGACTAGCGGCTACAATGAGCAGTTCTTC.

The chain combines TRBV7-9 with TRBJ2-5, with 7 nucleotides matching TRBD1. The CDR3 is made up of 14 amino acids. V shed 5 bases, J shed 4 bases, and the junction held 7 bases outside the gene matches. Per the germline V gene, CDR1 is SEHNR and CDR2 is FQNEAQ (reference sequence). The CDR3 protein is CASSTRTGAETQYF. CDR3 nucleotide sequence: TGTGCCAGCAGCACGAGAACAGGGGCAGAGACCCAGTACTTC.

The chain employs TRBV7-5 and TRBJ2-7; the table's D gene call, TRBD1, was not cross checked with the DNA. TRBV7-5 represents a pseudogene. This CDR3 has 16 residues. This CDR3 reads CARSSPRDRVSYEQYV. The CDR3, as DNA: TGTGCCAGAAGCTCACCCCGGGACAGGGTATCCTACGAGCAGTACGTC.